This T cell receptor (beta chain) was sequenced in a study of high-grade serous ovarian cancer treatment subgroups. About the research overall: Samples averaged roughly 15,000 reads and several thousand unique TCR beta rearrangements.

Findings of the study overall: Only CDR3 was analyzed; CDR1 and CDR2 were not. Same-patient tumor repertoires overlapped at about 0.1 to 0.79; different patients barely overlapped.

This clone was seen only a few times. Its specificity is not known. Libraries were prepared by immunoSEQ multiplex PCR; TCRdb keeps only in-frame clonotypes and omits some of them. The sample holds some 980 clones, roughly 78% seen once. Tumor tissue was taken before any definitive surgery or chemotherapy was given. In germline, CDR1 is SGHVS, CDR2 FNYEAQ. V trimming: 1 base; J trimming: 2 bases; junction bases outside the gene matches: 9. The CDR3 runs to 17 residues. The receptor was isolated from a human donor with high-grade serous ovarian cancer. The sequenced sample was tumor tissue. This chain links TRBV7-6 with TRBJ2-7; 9 bases are a match to TRBD1. The CDR3: CASSLEVSGTGTYEQYF. The DNA for the CDR3 is TGTGCCAGCAGCTTAGAGGTGTCTGGGACAGGGACCTACGAGCAGTACTTC.